The 4 T cell receptor beta chains presented below share a single source sample, sequenced in a study of tumor and adjacent non-tumor tissue in lung cancer. RNA was extracted from bulk tissue without any cell sorting. A modified ARM-PCR protocol with three rounds of nested PCR amplified TCRbeta. TCRdb reprocessed the multiplex PCR reads with MiXCR, giving one entry per CDR3 protein. The table records about 75,000 distinct CDR3 sequences, under 80% of them present only once. Specimen: lung tumor tissue. The receptors were sampled from a woman aged 50 to 65 with non-small cell lung cancer.

Comment on this clonotype: A much larger clone lies a single base off, so this may be a read error. This chain links TRBV28 with TRBJ2-1, with D uncertain. The CDR3 extends over 14 amino acids. Germline CDR1 MDHEN, CDR2 SYDVKM. The CDR3 spells CTSSFSGSYNEQFF. CDR3 in DNA: TGTACCAGCAGTTTTTCGGGCTCCTACAATGAGCAGTTCTTC.

In its sample, this clonotype is medium-sized. The chain couples TRBV12-3 or TRBV12-4 to TRBJ1-4; no reliable D call. V was pared by 8 bases and J by 8 bases, with 9 bases between. The CDR3 consists of 11 residues. The DNA of the CDR3 is TGTGCCAGCGCATCCCTGGAAAAACTGTTTTTT. It specifies CASASLEKLFF.

The rearrangement links TRBV29-1 to TRBJ2-7; D gene unclear. The CDR3 has 12 amino acids. CDR1 SQVTM and CDR2 ANQGSEA come from the germline V gene. Here the CDR3 reads CNVRTDPYEQYF. DNA of the CDR3: TGCAACGTCCGGACGGACCCCTACGAGCAGTACTTC.

As to this clonotype: Relative to the germline gene, one junction end is altered; a read error may explain this. The chain joins TRBV10-2 to TRBJ2-3; weak D call: TRBD2 (5 bases). The CDR3 is 11 residues long. CDR1 is WSHSY and CDR2 is SAAADI in the germline V gene. CDR3 nucleotide sequence: TGCTCCAGTAGTAGCGCAGATACGCAGTATTTT. It translates to CSSSSADTQYF.